This TCR beta chain was sequenced in a study of cytomegalovirus exposure and HLA in healthy donors. Study-level results: Sequences of the TCR beta chain were said to predict the HLA-A and HLA-B alleles of most subjects accurately. Near-uniform donor sequencing depth was presumed by presence/absence analyses. Later on, an analysis showed TCR association rates differing by HLA locus, with DRB1 the most and HLA-C the fewest.

As regards this clone: Antigen unknown.

V lost 4 bases and J lost 2, with 12 bases in between. The length of the CDR3 is 15 residues. CDR1 and CDR2 (germline): SNHLY, FYNNEI. The PCR used 60 Vbeta and 13 Jbeta primers. As originally analysed: Per a later analysis, the number of unique TCR beta chains was approximately 80 million, of which roughly 11 million were shared. Sequenced by immunoSEQ multiplex PCR; TCRdb stores in-frame clones only, minus some. That table supplies the V and J calls and clone size; D and trimming were determined from the DNA. The sample contains more than 85,000 clones, 65% to 80% of which appear only once. The sequence derives from a male donor in good health and CMV-seronegative. The V call is TRBV2, the J call TRBJ2-1; D gene uncertain. Specimen: PBMCs. Here the CDR3 reads CASSGGKFPYNEQFF. In nucleotides, the CDR3 is TGTGCCAGCAGTGGCGGTAAGTTCCCCTACAATGAGCAGTTCTTC. Full variable domain (outside the CDR3, taken from reference TRBV2 and TRBJ2-1): EPEVTQTPSHQVTQMGQEVILRCVPISNHLYFYWYRQILGQKVEFLVSFYNNEISEKSEIFDDQFSVERPDGSNFTLKIRSTKLEDSAMYFCASSGGKFPYNEQFFGPGTRLTVL.